This T cell receptor (beta chain) comes out of a study of blood T cell repertoires in COVID-19. Study summary: T cells, B-cell-depleted T cells, or PBMCs provided the cDNA or gDNA that served as material.

Germline assignment: CDR1 LGHDT and CDR2 YNNKEL (reference sequence). V lost 0 bases to trimming and J lost 10 bases, with 10 bases between them. CDR3 length: 14 amino acids. As handled by the study authors: Researchers report that nucleated cell counts were estimated from reference gene primer amplification. Profiled with immunoSEQ multiplex PCR; TCRdb holds only in-frame clones, not every one. V, J and clone size are taken as reported in that table, and D and trimming were inferred from the DNA itself. Among fewer than 400,000 clones, about 85% were seen once, and the ten largest hold roughly 3.6%.

The chain uses TRBV3-1 (or the pseudogene TRBV3-2) and TRBJ1-6, with unresolved D. This sequence was found in a woman between 18 and 29 years old with acute or convalescent COVID-19. The sample was peripheral blood. The CDR3 region has the DNA TGTGCCAGCAGCCAAGATTTTGGGCAGTCACCCCTCCACTTT. This codes for CASSQDFGQSPLHF.